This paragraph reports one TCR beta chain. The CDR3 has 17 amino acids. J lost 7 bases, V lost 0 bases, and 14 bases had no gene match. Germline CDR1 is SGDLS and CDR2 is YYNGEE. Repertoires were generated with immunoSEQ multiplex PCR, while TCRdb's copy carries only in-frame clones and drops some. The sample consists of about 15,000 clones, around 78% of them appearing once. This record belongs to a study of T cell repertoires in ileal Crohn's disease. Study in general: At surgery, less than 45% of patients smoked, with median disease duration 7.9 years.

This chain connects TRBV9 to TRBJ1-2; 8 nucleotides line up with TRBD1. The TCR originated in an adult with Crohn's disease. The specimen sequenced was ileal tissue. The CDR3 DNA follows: TGTGCCAGCAGCGTAGCTAAATTAGGACAGGGAAAGAGTGGCTACACCTTC. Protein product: CASSVAKLGQGKSGYTF.